The 9 T cell receptor beta chains below all came from one sample that was sequenced in a study of lymphopenia after photon versus proton radiotherapy. The protocol was immunoSEQ multiplex PCR, while the TCRdb copy is restricted to in-frame clones and leaves out a portion. The table has about 50,000 clones, over 70% seen once. This sample comprised peripheral blood, obtained from a patient treated with photon-based radiotherapy. These receptors were collected from a man aged 45 to 65 with gastric cancer.

The rearrangement links TRBV11-3 to TRBJ2-7; 9 bases align to TRBD1. There are 15 residues in the CDR3. J gave up 5 bases and V 6 bases, and 11 bases lay outside the gene matches. Germline lookup yields CDR1 SGHNT and CDR2 YENEEA. The DNA for the CDR3 is TGTGCCAGCAGACAACCAGGGACAGGGCTCCACGAGCAGTACTTC. It codes for CASRQPGTGLHEQYF.

The chain is built from TRBV25-1 and TRBJ1-2, with 7 bases fitting TRBD1. Looked up from germline, CDR1 is MGHDK and CDR2 is SYGVNS. This CDR3 has 13 amino acids. J lost 6 bases, V lost 6 bases, and 7 bases had no gene match. CDR3: CASRAGGSDGYTF. CDR3 DNA sequence: TGTGCCAGCAGGGCAGGGGGGTCCGATGGCTACACCTTC.

This chain uses TRBV19 with TRBJ2-3, with D unclear. Trimming shortened V by 5 bases and J by 5 bases, and 17 bases separated the two germline ends. CDR1 and CDR2 (germline): LNHDA, SQIVND (reference sequence). The CDR3 length is 15 residues. In DNA form, the CDR3 reads TGTGCCAGTAGTTGGACCACGCGAGGTGGAGATACGCAGTATTTT. Amino acids: CASSWTTRGGDTQYF.

V and J are TRBV20-1 and TRBJ1-2; D remains unclear. CDR1 DFQATT and CDR2 SNEGSKA come from the germline V gene (reference sequence). Trimming pared 6 bases from V and 13 bases from J, leaving 18 bases between. The CDR3 extends over 11 amino acids. The CDR3, as DNA: TGCAGTGCCCTCATCCGGTCCCTACCCACCTTC. Protein sequence: CSALIRSLPTF.

The chain combines TRBV18 with TRBJ1-5; D gene uncertain. The germline CDR1 and CDR2 sequences are KGHSH and LQKENI. This CDR3 has 15 residues. V dropped 3 bases and J dropped 0 bases, with 9 bases sitting between them. CDR3 region: CASSPGSNSNQPQHF. CDR3 DNA sequence: TGTGCCAGCTCACCCGGTTCGAATAGCAATCAGCCCCAGCATTTT.

The rearrangement uses TRBV11-2 and TRBJ1-4; D remains unclear. Deletions cut 4 bases from V and 7 bases from J, with 19 bases between. This CDR3 has 16 amino acids. Germline lookup yields CDR1 SGHAT and CDR2 FQNNGV. The CDR3 DNA reads TGTGCCAGCAGCTCCTTAAAAACCGGGAAGGTTGAAAAACTGTTTTTT. Its protein is CASSSLKTGKVEKLFF.

V and J are TRBV10-3 and TRBJ1-5; 7 nucleotides align to TRBD1. With 5 bases clipped from V and 0 bases from J, the junction kept 10 bases outside the gene matches. CDR1 and CDR2 (germline): ENHRY, SYGVKD. The CDR3 covers 17 residues. CDR3 residues: CAISSGTAMYSNQPQHF. The CDR3 DNA reads as TGTGCCATCAGTTCCGGGACAGCAATGTATAGCAATCAGCCCCAGCATTTT.

This clone was detected once. The chain combines TRBV7-3 with TRBJ2-1; no firm D call. Trimming took off 5 bases at V and 4 bases at J, with 18 bases between the two ends. The germline CDR1 and CDR2 sequences are SGHTA and FQGTGA. The CDR3 has 16 residues. The chain's CDR3 is CASSPIFSVTYNEQFF. CDR3 bases: TGTGCCAGCAGCCCGATATTCTCGGTCACGTACAATGAGCAGTTCTTC.

The V gene is TRBV6-5, the J gene TRBJ2-7; the match to TRBD2 covers 7 bases. Trimming cost V 0 bases and J 4 bases; bases outside gene matches: 9. CDR1 and CDR2 from the germline V gene are MNHEY and SVGAGI. This CDR3 region has 16 residues. The CDR3 coding sequence is TGTGCCAGCAGTTACTCGATGGCGGGAGCAAAATACGAGCAGTACTTC. The encoded protein is CASSYSMAGAKYEQYF.